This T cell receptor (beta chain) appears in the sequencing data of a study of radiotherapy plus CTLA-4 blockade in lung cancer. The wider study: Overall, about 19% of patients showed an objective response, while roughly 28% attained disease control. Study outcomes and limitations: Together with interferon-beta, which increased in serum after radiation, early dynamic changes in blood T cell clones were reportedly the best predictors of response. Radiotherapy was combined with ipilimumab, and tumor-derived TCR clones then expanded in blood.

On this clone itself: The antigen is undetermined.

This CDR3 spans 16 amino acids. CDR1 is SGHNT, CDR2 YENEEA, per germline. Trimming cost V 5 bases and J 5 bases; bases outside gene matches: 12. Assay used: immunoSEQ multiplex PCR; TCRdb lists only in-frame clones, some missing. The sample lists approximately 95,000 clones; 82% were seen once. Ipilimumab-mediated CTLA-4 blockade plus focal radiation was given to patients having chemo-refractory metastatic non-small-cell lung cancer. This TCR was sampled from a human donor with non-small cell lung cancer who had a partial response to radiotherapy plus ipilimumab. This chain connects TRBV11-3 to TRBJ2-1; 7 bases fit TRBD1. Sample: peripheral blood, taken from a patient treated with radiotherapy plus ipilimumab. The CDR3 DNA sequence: TGTGCCAGCAGCACCCGACAGGGAGCCCGAGACAATGAGCAGTTCTTC. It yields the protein CASSTRQGARDNEQFF.